This T cell receptor beta chain was captured in a study of blood T cell repertoires in COVID-19. The wider study: COVID-19 samples from acute and convalescent phases originated in the United States, Italy and Spain.

The method was immunoSEQ multiplex PCR; TCRdb's version includes in-frame clones alone and lacks a portion of them. Among about 200,000 clones, roughly 82% were seen once, and the ten largest hold 4% to 6.5%. Trimming at V came to 3 bases and at J to 5 bases, leaving 10 bases not matched to a gene. Germline values: CDR1 KGHSH, CDR2 LQKENI. This CDR3 spans 16 amino acids. The chain carries TRBV18 and TRBJ1-2; the match to TRBD1 covers 9 bases. Sequenced sample: PBMCs or T cells enriched from blood (not recorded which). The receptor was derived from a woman aged 55 to 70 with acute COVID-19. CDR3 nucleotides: TGTGCCAGCTCACCGGGGAAGGGACAGGGCCTATATGGCTACACCTTC. Its protein is CASSPGKGQGLYGYTF.